This T cell receptor beta chain is from a study of T cells expressing NK-cell markers. Overall study: Eight donors were sequenced, of whom seven were HCMV-seropositive, while the remaining one was HCMV-seronegative. Study-level results: Questions lingered over whether expanded NKG2C+ T cell clones were HCMV-specific.

TCRdb reanalyzed the 5' RACE reads and collapses them to one entry per CDR3 protein, without DNA. The sample table includes about 540,000 distinct CDR3 sequences. On this clonotype itself: Its specificity is not known.

There are 14 residues in the CDR3. The chain carries TRBV12-3 or TRBV12-4 and TRBJ2-2; TCRdb indicates TRBD1, and absent DNA this call remains unverified. The sequencing sample was made of blood T cells: a sorted CD56 or NKG2C T cell subset, CD4+ or CD8+ T cells, or bulk PBMC T cells (not recorded which). This TCR was sampled from a man aged 18 to 30 in good health. The CDR3 sequence is CAAAPGQGPGELFF.